Each of the 9 T cell receptor beta chains below was sequenced from the same sample in a study of T cell changes during pregnancy in multiple sclerosis. Using immunoSEQ multiplex PCR, the repertoire was profiled, and TCRdb retains in-frame clones only, with some absent. The sample includes tens of thousands of clones, roughly 90% of them seen just once. The source material was peripheral blood, sampled before pregnancy. The receptor set was obtained from a female donor with multiple sclerosis, enrolled in a pregnancy study.

V gene TRBV13 combines with J gene TRBJ2-1; 7 bases line up with TRBD1. The CDR3 extends over 15 amino acids. Germline loops: CDR1 PRHDT, CDR2 FYEKMQ (reference sequence). The ends lost 3 bases at V and 4 bases at J; junction bases unmatched: 6. CDR3 coding DNA: TGTGCCAGCAGCTTCGACAGGGTATCTTACAATGAGCAGTTCTTC. Residues: CASSFDRVSYNEQFF.

This clone was recorded once. The chain links TRBV7-9 to TRBJ2-7; 10 bases align to TRBD2. The trim removed 1 base at V and 5 bases at J, leaving 5 bases unmatched. Germline V gene data show CDR1 as SEHNR and CDR2 as FQNEAQ (reference sequence). The length of the CDR3 is 15 residues. CDR3 in amino acids: CASSLGLAGYNEQYF. Written as DNA, the CDR3 is TGTGCCAGCAGCTTAGGACTAGCGGGTTATAACGAGCAGTACTTC.

This sequence joins TRBV7-2 and TRBJ1-4; D is unresolved. This CDR3 contains 15 residues. Trimming took 1 base from V and 4 from J, leaving 10 bases between them. Germline V lookup: CDR1 SGHTA, CDR2 FQGNSA. CDR3 sequence (DNA): TGTGCCAGCAGCTTAGTGGCAGCGGGTAATGAAAAACTGTTTTTT. Its protein is CASSLVAAGNEKLFF.

The genes are TRBV30 and TRBJ2-1; a weak D match, TRBD2 (5 bases). The CDR3 is 14 residues long. Germline V gene sequence: CDR1 GTSNPN, CDR2 SVGIG (reference sequence). V lost 2 bases and J 6 bases, leaving 14 bases between the germline ends. Here the CDR3 DNA reads TGTGCCTGGAGTATGCTAGCTAGACCCAATGAGCAGTTCTTC. This sequence encodes CAWSMLARPNEQFF.

The chain couples TRBV5-1 to TRBJ1-6; TRBD1 aligns across 7 bases. V lost 0 bases, J lost 10 bases, and 13 bases stayed unmatched. Per germline, CDR1 SGHRS and CDR2 YFSETQ. The CDR3 has 17 amino acids. The DNA for the CDR3 is TGCGCCAGCAGCTTGGCCCTCGGGACAGAAATGGCCTCACCCCTCCACTTT. This translates into CASSLALGTEMASPLHF.

The J gene is TRBJ2-1, the V gene TRBV5-1; 9 bases agree with TRBD2. Trimming cost V 0 bases and J 7 bases; bases outside gene matches: 5. The CDR3 length is 15 residues. The germline gives CDR1 SGHRS, CDR2 YFSETQ. CDR3 region: CASSLVAGGSNEQFF. CDR3 bases: TGCGCCAGCAGCTTGGTGGCGGGAGGGTCGAATGAGCAGTTCTTC.

This chain connects TRBV2 to TRBJ1-5; weak D call: TRBD1 (5 bases). The CDR3 extends over 14 amino acids. V lost 4 bases and J 0 bases, leaving 7 bases between the germline ends. Germline loops: CDR1 SNHLY, CDR2 FYNNEI. The CDR3 DNA reads TGTGCCAGCAGTGGGGGGGTTAGCAATCAGCCCCAGCATTTT. It is translated as CASSGGVSNQPQHF. The full variable domain, rest sourced from reference TRBV2 and TRBJ1-5, is EPEVTQTPSHQVTQMGQEVILRCVPISNHLYFYWYRQILGQKVEFLVSFYNNEISEKSEIFDDQFSVERPDGSNFTLKIRSTKLEDSAMYFCASSGGVSNQPQHFGDGTRLSIL.

The chain couples TRBV5-4 to TRBJ2-7; the match to TRBD2 covers 12 bases. V lost 4 bases to trimming and J lost 4 bases; unmatched junction nucleotides: 9. Germline-derived CDR1 and CDR2 are SGHNT and YYREEE (reference sequence). The CDR3 totals 16 residues. The DNA for the CDR3 is TGTGCCAGCAGCCCCCCCCCGGGACTAGCGGGTTACGAGCAGTACTTC. It translates to CASSPPPGLAGYEQYF.

The rearrangement joins TRBV28 to TRBJ1-1; 11 positions match TRBD1. V lost 3 bases to trimming and J lost 3 bases; unmatched junction nucleotides: 9. CDR1 is MDHEN and CDR2 is SYDVKM in the germline V gene. The CDR3 runs to 17 residues. The CDR3 region is CASSFFGQGALDTEAFF. The CDR3 DNA follows: TGTGCCAGCAGTTTCTTCGGACAGGGGGCTTTGGACACTGAAGCTTTCTTT.